The entry below describes one TCR beta chain. Its antigen is not known. These data come from a study of shared clonotypes between healthy human individuals. The CDR3 length is 12 residues. Per the germline V gene, CDR1 is SGHTA and CDR2 is FQGNSA. The V end was cut by 1 base, the J end by 8 bases, with 8 bases between. Study-wide findings and caveats: The four-donor shared clonotypes exceeded non-shared clonotypes in generation probability, with non-shared ones scoring lower. The study drew on few donors, limiting represented genetic and exposure-history diversity.

Replicate sorted-subset PCRs were loaded with approximately 200 ng DNA, tens of thousands of T cell genomes. The protocol was immunoSEQ multiplex PCR, while the TCRdb copy is restricted to in-frame clones and leaves out a portion. This sample has 850,000 to 1,100,000 clones, with 60% to 80% found just once. The sequence derives from a man younger than 30 in good health. Some clones in this sample may be carry-over from other donors' samples. Sequencing input: memory CD4+ T cells from PBMCs. Noted subset: CD45RA-negative fraction. The V and J genes are TRBV7-2 and TRBJ1-2, with D unclear. CDR3 sequence (DNA): TGTGCCAGCAGCTTAGATAGTGGCGGCTACACCTTC. The encoded protein is CASSLDSGGYTF.